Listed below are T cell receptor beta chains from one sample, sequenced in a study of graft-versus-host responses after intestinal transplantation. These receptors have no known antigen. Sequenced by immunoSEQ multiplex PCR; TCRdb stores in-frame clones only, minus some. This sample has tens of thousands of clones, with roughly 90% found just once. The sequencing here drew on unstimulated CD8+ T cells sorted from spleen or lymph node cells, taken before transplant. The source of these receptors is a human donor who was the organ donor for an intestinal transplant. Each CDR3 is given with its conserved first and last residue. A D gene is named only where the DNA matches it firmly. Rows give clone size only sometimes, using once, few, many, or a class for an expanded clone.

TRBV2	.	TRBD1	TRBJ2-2	TGTGCCAGCAGTGGAGCCGGGACAGGGATTGCCGGGGAGCTGTTTTTT	CASSGAGTGIAGELFF
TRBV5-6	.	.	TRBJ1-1	TGTGCCAGCAGCTTGGGAGGAGCTACTGAAGCTTTCTTT	CASSLGGATEAFF
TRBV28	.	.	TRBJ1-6	TGTGCCAGCAGACGGCTTAGCTCTAATTCACCCCTCCACTTT	CASRRLSSNSPLHF
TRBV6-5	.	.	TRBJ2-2	TGTGCCTGCGGACAGAACACCGGGGAGCTGTTTTTT	CACGQNTGELFF
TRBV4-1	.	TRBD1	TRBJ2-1	TGCGCCAGCAGCCAAGTTACAGGGGGCATTCTAGAAAGTGAGCAGTTCTTC	CASSQVTGGILESEQFF
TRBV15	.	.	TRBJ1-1	TGTGCCACCAGCAGAGATCTCGCCGAAACAGGATTGAACACTGAAGCTTTCTTT	CATSRDLAETGLNTEAFF
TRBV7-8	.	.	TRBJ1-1	TGTGCCAGCAGCTGGCAGACGACGGGACTCCGATACCTGGACACTGAAGCTTTCTTT	CASSWQTTGLRYLDTEAFF
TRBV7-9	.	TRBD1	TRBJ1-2	TGTGCCAGCAGCTTTGACAGGGGGGATGGCTACACCTTC	CASSFDRGDGYTF
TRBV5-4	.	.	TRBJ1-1	TGTGCCAGCAGCTTGGCAGACACTGAAGCTTTCTTT	CASSLADTEAFF
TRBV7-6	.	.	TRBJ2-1	TGTGCCAGCAGCTTAGCGGGGGGTCAACGAACGGAACAGTTCTTC	CASSLAGGQRTEQFF
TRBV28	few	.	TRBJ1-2	TGTGCCAGCAGGTATTACTATGGCTACACCTTC	CASRYYYGYTF
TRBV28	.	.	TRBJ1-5	TGTGCCAGCAGTTTTATAGGGGGTGGCAATCAGCCCCAGCATTTT	CASSFIGGGNQPQHF
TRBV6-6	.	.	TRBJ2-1	TGTGCCACCCTTAGCGGAAAGGATGAGCAGTTCTTC	CATLSGKDEQFF
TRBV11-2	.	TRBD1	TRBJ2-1	TGTGCCAGCAGCTTAGACCGGGACAGCTATCTTAGCTCCTACAATGAGCAGTTCTTC	CASSLDRDSYLSSYNEQFF
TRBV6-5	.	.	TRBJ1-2	TGTGCCAGCAGTCCAGGGATGTACTATGGCTACACCTTC	CASSPGMYYGYTF
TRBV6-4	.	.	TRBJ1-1	TGTGCCAGCAGTGACAAGATCGGGGGGAACACTGAAGCTTTCTTT	CASSDKIGGNTEAFF
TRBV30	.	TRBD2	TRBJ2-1	TGTGCCTTAACTAGCGGGTATTACAATGAGCAGTTCTTC	CALTSGYYNEQFF
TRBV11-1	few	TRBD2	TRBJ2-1	TGTGCCAGCAGCTTAGTGTTCGCGGGGGGTGGGAATGAGCAGTTCTTC	CASSLVFAGGGNEQFF
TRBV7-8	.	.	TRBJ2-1	TGTGCCAGCAACGCAGGGTATGAGCAGTTCTTC	CASNAGYEQFF
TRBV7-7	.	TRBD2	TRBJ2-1	TGTGCTAGCAGCTTAGAGTTAGCGGGGGACAATGAGCAGTTCTTC	CASSLELAGDNEQFF
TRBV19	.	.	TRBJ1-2	TGTGCCAGTAGTATTCGCTCGACAGGTTTTCCCGGTGGCTACACCTTC	CASSIRSTGFPGGYTF
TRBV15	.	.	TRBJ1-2	TGTGCCACCAGCAGAGATAGAGGCAAAGGCTATGGCTACACCTTC	CATSRDRGKGYGYTF
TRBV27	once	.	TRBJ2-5	TGTGCCAGCAGTTTAATTACAGGGCTCCAAGAGACCCAGTACTTC	CASSLITGLQETQYF
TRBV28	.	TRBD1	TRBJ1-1	TGTGCCAGCGAGGGGGCGGGACAGGGGGCGCGGAGTGTGGGCACTGAAGCTTTCTTT	CASEGAGQGARSVGTEAFF
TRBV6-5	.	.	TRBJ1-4	TGTGCCAGCAGTTACTCCCAGGGGTTGGTTAGTGAAAAACTGTTTTTT	CASSYSQGLVSEKLFF
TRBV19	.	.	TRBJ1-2	TGTGCCAGTAGTATAATGCGCAGGGACTTCTATGGCTACACCTTC	CASSIMRRDFYGYTF
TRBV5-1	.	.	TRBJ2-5	TGCGCCAGCAGCTTTGCGTTTCTAGATTGGGGCGAGACCCAGTACTTC	CASSFAFLDWGETQYF